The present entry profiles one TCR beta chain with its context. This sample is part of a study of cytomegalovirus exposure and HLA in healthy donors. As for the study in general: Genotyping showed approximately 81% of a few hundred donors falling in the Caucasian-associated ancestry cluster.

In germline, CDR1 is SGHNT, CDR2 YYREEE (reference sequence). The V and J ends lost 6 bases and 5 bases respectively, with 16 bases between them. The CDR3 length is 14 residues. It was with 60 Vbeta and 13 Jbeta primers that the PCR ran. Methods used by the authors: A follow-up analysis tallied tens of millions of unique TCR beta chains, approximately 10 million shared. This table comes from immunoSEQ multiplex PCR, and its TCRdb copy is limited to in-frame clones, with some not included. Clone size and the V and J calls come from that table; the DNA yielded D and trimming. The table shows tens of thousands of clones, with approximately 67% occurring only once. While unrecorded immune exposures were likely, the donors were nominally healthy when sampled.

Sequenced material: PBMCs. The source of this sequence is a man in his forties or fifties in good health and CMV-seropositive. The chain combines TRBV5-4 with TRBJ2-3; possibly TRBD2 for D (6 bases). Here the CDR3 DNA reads TGTGCCAGCAAAGGGCGGGGTGGGGGAGATACGCAGTATTTT. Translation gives CASKGRGGGDTQYF.